This T cell receptor (beta chain) was captured by sequencing in a study of blood T cell repertoires in COVID-19 (dated by TCRdb to about 2020). Looking at the study overall: Samples covering the acute and convalescent phases of COVID-19 were provided by collaborators in the United States, Italy and Spain. The material from the prospective study consisted of cDNA or gDNA derived from T cells, B-cell-depleted T cells, or PBMCs. Subjects who had been exposed to COVID-19, were actively infected with it, or had recovered from it provided the deeply sampled blood TCRbeta repertoires that made up the dataset. The repertoires were released in a freely available public database meant as a resource for research on the immune response to SARS-CoV-2. The samples were drawn from two sources: the first 160 participants of the ongoing ImmuneRACE study, and about 1,300 subjects contributed by 6 global collaborators. Sample metadata almost always included a de-identified subject ID, COVID-19 status, age in years and sex. HLA class I and class II types, where available, came from metadata supplied by the sample provider rather than from assay-based typing.

According to the germline V gene, CDR1 reads MNHNS and CDR2 reads SASEGT. V is cut back by 1 base and J by 5 bases, with 7 bases in the junction unmatched. The CDR3 holds 15 amino acids from the cysteine to the phenylalanine. Just the 45-base CDR3 DNA is kept, in frame starting at base 1. TCRbeta CDR3 regions were amplified from genomic DNA by means of the immunoSEQ Assay, a bias-controlled multiplex PCR. The authors' pipeline ran thus. Within the assay, amplification of reference gene primers was used to estimate how many nucleated cells each sample contained. Sequence reads were collapsed and filtered to measure the absolute abundance of every unique TCRbeta CDR3 rearrangement. For each sample, productive Simpson clonality was calculated by taking the square root of Simpson's diversity index across productive rearrangements. Sourced from immuneACCESS, this table was stored by TCRdb with only in-frame sequences that have V and J called. A share of the clones is absent; for the studies checked, an unresolved V gene accounts for under half, and the remainder has no known explanation. For V, J and clone size, that table is used; D and trimming come from the DNA. The sample contains 60,000 to 85,000 clones, 75% to 80% of them found a single time. The ten largest clones represent 15% of the sample.

On this clone itself: Its antigen has not been determined. Base qualities are not at hand, and no much larger clone is one base apart.

The investigation overall reported the following: How much clinical and demographic metadata was included differed by source and by participant, and the metadata was provided uncurated.

Collaborating institutions collected whole blood in K2EDTA tubes following their own protocols. For TCRbeta analysis, collaborators shipped samples in one of three forms: frozen whole blood, isolated PBMCs, or DNA extracted from either of those sample types. Sequenced material: peripheral blood. This sequence was found in a human donor in a cohort sampled during active COVID-19. The sequence joins TRBV6-1 to TRBJ2-7; a stretch of 8 junction bases matches TRBD2. The CDR3 region has the sequence CASSEDSGSFDEQYF. The DNA sequence reads TGTGCCAGCAGTGAAGACAGCGGGAGTTTCGACGAGCAGTACTTC.